This T cell receptor (beta chain) stems from a study of response to subunit inactivated influenza vaccine. Study conclusions and caveats: Authors suggested each seasonal influenza vaccination recruits few new T cells.

TCRdb re-derived calls from the RT-PCR reads in MiXCR, one entry per CDR3 protein. The profile shows fewer than 550,000 distinct CDR3 sequences, about 25% of them singletons. This clonotype was counted between two and nine times. What it binds is not known. The CDR3 has 16 amino acids. The germline V gene encodes CDR1 MNHNS and CDR2 SASEGT. J lost 0 bases, V lost 5 bases, and 8 bases had no gene match. The TCR comes from a man aged 50 or older who received an inactivated influenza vaccine. This rearrangement joins TRBV6-1 to TRBJ2-7; 9 nucleotides agree with TRBD1. Source: CD4+ T cells sorted from PBMCs, taken 5 to 6 days after vaccination. CDR3 amino acids: CASSPGTGSVSYEQYF. CDR3 in DNA: TGTGCCAGCAGTCCTGGGACAGGGTCGGTCTCCTACGAGCAGTACTTC.